One and the same sample provided the 27 T cell receptor beta chains below, sequenced in a study of cytomegalovirus exposure and HLA in healthy donors. The study ran its PCR with 60 Vbeta and 13 Jbeta primers. This table comes from immunoSEQ multiplex PCR, and its TCRdb copy is limited to in-frame clones, with some not included. Of over 200,000 clones detected, about 83% appear once; the ten largest clones hold over 1%. Sequencing used PBMCs. Receptors originate from a human donor in good health.

The rearrangement uses TRBV6-5 and TRBJ2-7; TRBD1 matches at 12 bases. Unmatched junction bases numbered 7, after V lost 7 bases and J lost 6 bases. This CDR3 has 14 amino acids. CDR1 is MNHEY, CDR2 SVGAGI, per germline. Here the CDR3 DNA reads TGTGCCAGCAACCCGGGACAGGGGGCCCGCGAGCAGTACTTC. Protein: CASNPGQGAREQYF.

This clone was seen only once. The chain joins TRBV5-1 to TRBJ2-3, with a possible D match to TRBD1 (6 bases). The germline V gene has CDR1 SGHRS and CDR2 YFSETQ. The V and J ends lost 4 bases and 3 bases respectively, with 18 bases between them. The CDR3 runs 16 residues. The CDR3 region is CASSPVPGVATDTQYF. The CDR3 DNA reads TGCGCCAGCAGCCCCGTCCCAGGGGTCGCGACAGATACGCAGTATTTT.

The chain recombines TRBV7-9 with TRBJ1-2; a possible D gene is TRBD1 (5 bases). Deletions cut 1 base from V and 4 bases from J, with 10 bases between. The CDR3 runs 14 residues. CDR1 and CDR2 (germline): SEHNR, FQNEAQ (reference sequence). The DNA for the CDR3 is TGTGCCAGCAGCTTAGTTGACAGAGGCTATGGCTACACCTTC. This translates into CASSLVDRGYGYTF.

The J gene is TRBJ2-1, the V gene TRBV9; D is perhaps TRBD2 (5 bases). Germline V gives CDR1 SGDLS, CDR2 YYNGEE. The CDR3 length is 14 residues. With 5 bases removed from V and 1 base from J, the gap between germline ends came to 10 bases. For the CDR3, the DNA is TGTGCCAGCAGTCAAAGCGGATCCTACAATGAGCAGTTCTTC. Amino acid sequence: CASSQSGSYNEQFF.

The chain carries TRBV25-1 and TRBJ1-2; no clear D gene. Trimming removed 2 bases from V and 4 bases from J, with 11 bases in between. Germline assignment: CDR1 MGHDK and CDR2 SYGVNS. This CDR3 spans 14 amino acids. The CDR3 loop is CASSEDFRTYGYTF. The CDR3, as DNA: TGTGCCAGCAGTGAAGACTTCAGAACCTATGGCTACACCTTC.

The chain joins TRBV19 to TRBJ2-5; TRBD1 might be the D (6 bases). The assigned J gene may be wrong: the sequence end matches TRBJ2-7 better. This CDR3 is built from 15 residues. Germline V CDR1 and CDR2: LNHDA, SQIVND (reference sequence). The DNA for the CDR3 is TGTGCCAGTAGTAACACAGGGACCTACTCCTACGAGCAGTACTTC. Amino acid sequence: CASSNTGTYSYEQYF.

The chain is built from TRBV4-2 and TRBJ2-7, with a possible D match to TRBD1 (7 bases). This CDR3 has 15 residues. V lost 6 bases and J lost 5, with 20 bases in between. In germline, CDR1 is LGHNA, CDR2 YNFKEQ. CDR3 in amino acids: CASSPNYRGGDEQYF. CDR3 coding DNA: TGTGCCAGCAGTCCCAATTACAGGGGCGGGGACGAGCAGTACTTC.

This clone appeared once. The CDR3 DNA reads TGTGCCAGCAGCCAAGACAGGGTCTCTGGAAACACCATATATTTT. Protein sequence: CASSQDRVSGNTIYF. The gene calls are TRBV7-6 and TRBJ1-3, with TRBD1 matching 7 bases. This CDR3 contains 15 residues. Trimming removed 5 bases from V and 0 bases from J; junction bases left unmatched: 4. Germline CDR1 and CDR2: SGHVS and FNYEAQ.

The rearrangement links TRBV5-6 to TRBJ1-1, with no clear D. This CDR3 contains 16 residues. V lost 3 bases, J lost 1 base, and 16 bases lay in between. Germline assignment: CDR1 SGHDT and CDR2 YYEEEE. CDR3 residues: CASSYGYGQWNTEAFF. The CDR3 nucleotides are TGTGCCAGCAGCTATGGATATGGGCAATGGAACACTGAAGCTTTCTTT.

The chain couples TRBV5-1 to TRBJ2-2; D is possibly TRBD2 (5 bases). V lost 6 bases to trimming and J lost 6 bases, with 21 bases between them. The germline V gene has CDR1 SGHRS and CDR2 YFSETQ. This CDR3 comprises 16 residues. CDR3 sequence reads: CASTIRADPVPGELFF. The CDR3 DNA follows: TGCGCCAGCACAATTAGAGCGGATCCTGTTCCCGGGGAGCTGTTTTTT.

As regards this clone: An end of the junction does not agree with germline; a read error may underlie this. This chain joins TRBV7-9 and TRBJ1-1; 11 nucleotides match TRBD1. Germline assignment: CDR1 SEHNR and CDR2 FQNEAQ (reference sequence). The CDR3 is 18 residues long. The CDR3 loop reads CSSSQRTGGASGPAEAFF. As DNA, the CDR3 is TGTTCCAGCAGCCAACGGACAGGGGGCGCGTCGGGTCCGGCTGAAGCTTTCTTT.

The J gene is TRBJ2-1, the V gene TRBV4-1; D is possibly TRBD2 (6 bases). The CDR3 spans 14 residues. V lost 3 bases to trimming and J lost 9 bases, with 15 bases between them. Per the germline V gene, CDR1 is MGHRA and CDR2 is YSYEKL. Here the CDR3 DNA reads TGCGCCAGCAGCCACCCGGGACTTCAGGGTGAGCAGTTCTTC. Its protein is CASSHPGLQGEQFF.

This clone was seen once. The rearrangement links TRBV7-3 to TRBJ2-1, with 12 bases that match TRBD1. The germline V gene encodes CDR1 SGHTA and CDR2 FQGTGA. The CDR3 extends over 17 amino acids. V shed 0 bases and J 8 bases; nucleotides not matched to a gene: 8. The DNA of the CDR3 is TGTGCCAGCAGCTTAACGTTAATGGGACAGGGGGCGGATGAGCAGTTCTTC. Translating it yields CASSLTLMGQGADEQFF.

The chain has TRBV10-3 and TRBJ2-1; 11 bases match TRBD2. The V gene's germline CDR1 is ENHRY and CDR2 SYGVKD. The V segment lost 11 bases and the J segment 5 bases; nucleotides outside the gene matches: 5. The CDR3 runs to 13 residues. This CDR3 is CAVRSGRDNEQFF. Written as DNA, the CDR3 is TGTGCCGTCCGTAGCGGGAGGGACAATGAGCAGTTCTTC.

The V gene is TRBV4-2, the J gene TRBJ1-2, with D unclear. There are 16 residues in the CDR3. Trimming removed 0 bases from V and 6 bases from J, with 17 bases in between. Germline V gives CDR1 LGHNA, CDR2 YNFKEQ. CDR3 amino acids: CASSQDGKVEEDGYTF. The CDR3 DNA is TGTGCCAGCAGCCAAGACGGAAAGGTTGAGGAGGATGGCTACACCTTC.

The chain is built from TRBV7-3 and TRBJ2-5; D uncertain. Germline V gene data show CDR1 as SGHTA and CDR2 as FQGTGA. This CDR3 spans 12 amino acids. Trimming took 5 bases from V and 1 from J, leaving 5 bases between them. Written as DNA, the CDR3 is TGTGCCAGCAGCCATCCCCAAGAGACCCAGTACTTC. It is translated as CASSHPQETQYF.

J is TRBJ2-5 and V is TRBV4-3, with D perhaps matching TRBD2 (5 bases). V was clipped by 3 bases and J by 2 bases, with 10 bases between them. The CDR3 is 14 residues long. Germline V lookup: CDR1 LGHNA, CDR2 YSLEER. The CDR3 bases are TGCGCCAGCAGCCAGGGAGAATTGCAAGAGACCCAGTACTTC. This encodes CASSQGELQETQYF.

The chain uses TRBV9 and TRBJ2-1, with D possibly TRBD1 on 5 matching bases. With 0 bases removed from V and 9 bases from J, the gap between germline ends came to 22 bases. CDR3 length equals 17 residues. From germline, CDR1 is SGDLS and CDR2 YYNGEE. The CDR3 DNA is TGTGCCAGCAGCGTAGGACAGAACGCTCTAGAATCGAGTGAGCAGTTCTTC. The encoded protein is CASSVGQNALESSEQFF.

The chain recombines TRBV10-1 with TRBJ2-1, with 12 bases matching TRBD2. The CDR3 extends over 12 amino acids. Germline lookup yields CDR1 WNHNN and CDR2 SYGVQD (reference sequence). J gave up 12 bases and V 8 bases, and 5 bases lay outside the gene matches. For the CDR3, the DNA is TGCGCCAGCGGGGGACTAGCGGGCCTGCAGTTCTTC. It codes for CASGGLAGLQFF.

V gene TRBV7-3 combines with J gene TRBJ1-1, with D uncertain. With 5 bases removed from V and 3 bases from J, the gap between germline ends came to 10 bases. CDR1 and CDR2 (germline): SGHTA, FQGTGA. The CDR3 totals 13 residues. CDR3 region: CASSQYLDTEAFF. The CDR3, as DNA: TGTGCCAGCAGCCAATACTTGGACACTGAAGCTTTCTTT.

V gene TRBV29-1 combines with J gene TRBJ2-3, with 14 nucleotides matching TRBD2. The germline V gene has CDR1 SQVTM and CDR2 ANQGSEA. This CDR3 comprises 15 residues. Germline trimming cut 6 bases from V and 5 bases from J; bases unmatched to any gene: 7. The CDR3 protein is CSVGGLAGVGDTQYF. Written as DNA, the CDR3 is TGCAGCGTGGGGGGACTAGCGGGAGTTGGAGATACGCAGTATTTT.

The V gene is TRBV5-1, the J gene TRBJ2-5; TRBD2 might be the D (5 bases). The CDR3 totals 15 residues. Trimming left V 4 bases short and J 2 bases short, with 15 bases between. Germline V lookup: CDR1 SGHRS, CDR2 YFSETQ. CDR3 in amino acids: CASSVSQRGQETQYF. CDR3 sequence (DNA): TGCGCCAGCAGCGTGTCCCAGCGAGGGCAAGAGACCCAGTACTTC.

V and J are TRBV29-1 and TRBJ2-1; a weak D match, TRBD2 (6 bases). Trimming shortened V by 7 bases and J by 8 bases, and 18 bases separated the two germline ends. The germline V gene has CDR1 SQVTM and CDR2 ANQGSEA. The CDR3 is 13 residues long. This CDR3 is CSARRAVSYEQFF. The CDR3 region has the DNA TGCAGCGCACGGAGGGCCGTCTCGTATGAGCAGTTCTTC.

The chain employs TRBV6-1 and TRBJ2-7; 9 nucleotides line up with TRBD1. Germline values: CDR1 MNHNS, CDR2 SASEGT. V trimming: 6 bases; J trimming: 3 bases; junction bases outside the gene matches: 9. This CDR3 comprises 15 residues. The CDR3 region is CASRPGQGSLYEQYF. CDR3 bases: TGTGCCAGCAGACCCGGACAGGGGTCCCTCTACGAGCAGTACTTC.

V usage is TRBV7-3 and J usage is TRBJ1-1, with 10 nucleotides matching TRBD1. Looked up from germline, CDR1 is SGHTA and CDR2 is FQGTGA. V shed 5 bases and J 4 bases; nucleotides not matched to a gene: 4. The CDR3 consists of 14 residues. The CDR3 region has the DNA TGTGCCAGCAGCCAGACAGGGGGCATCACTGAAGCTTTCTTT. It translates to CASSQTGGITEAFF.

CDR3 in DNA: TGCGCCAGCAGCTTAACTCTAGCGGGAGTGGTTTACGAGCAGTACTTC. It specifies CASSLTLAGVVYEQYF. This chain links TRBV5-1 with TRBJ2-7; 10 bases match TRBD2. Unmatched junction bases numbered 9, after V lost 2 bases and J lost 4 bases. CDR1 is SGHRS, CDR2 YFSETQ, per germline. This CDR3 is 16 amino acids long.

The chain couples TRBV6-6 to TRBJ1-5; 8 bases map to TRBD1. Trimming removed 5 bases from V and 4 bases from J; junction bases left unmatched: 7. In germline, CDR1 is MNHNY, CDR2 SVGAGI (reference sequence). The CDR3 has 15 amino acids. This chain's CDR3 is CASSPGQGLNQPQHF. The CDR3 coding sequence is TGTGCCAGCAGTCCCGGACAGGGACTAAATCAGCCCCAGCATTTT.